This is a list of T cell receptor beta chains from one sample in a study of CD8 T cells in Susac syndrome. From the immunoSEQ multiplex PCR reads, TCRdb called clonotypes with MiXCR, one entry per CDR3 protein. This table holds a few hundred thousand distinct CDR3 sequences, approximately 90% found once. Material for sequencing was CD4+ T cells from PBMCs. These receptors all stem from a human donor with multiple sclerosis. CDR3s include the opening cysteine and the closing phenylalanine or tryptophan. Each record gives: clone size, J gene, V gene, D gene, CDR3 protein, CDR3 DNA. D genes are given only for firm matches. Clone size, where shown, is once, few, many, or a class for clones that have expanded.

. TRBJ2-5 TRBV9 . CASSVGLTSRTTQETQYF TGTGCCAGCAGCGTAGGCCTGACTAGTCGAACAACACAAGAGACCCAGTACTTC
. TRBJ1-1 TRBV2 . CASRAQGNTEAFF TGTGCCAGCAGGGCTCAGGGGAACACTGAAGCTTTCTTT
once TRBJ2-5 TRBV7-9 . CASSPSREAETQYF TGTGCCAGCAGCCCTAGCCGCGAAGCGGAGACCCAGTACTTC
. TRBJ2-7 TRBV12-5 . CASGFGNHYEQYF TGTGCTAGTGGTTTTGGAAACCACTACGAGCAGTACTTC
once TRBJ2-2 TRBV6-5 TRBD1 CASSYRTGLIPGELFF TGTGCCAGCAGTTACCGGACAGGGCTGATTCCCGGGGAGCTGTTTTTT
. TRBJ2-7 TRBV6-5 . CASRLSGTLKPYEQYF TGTGCCAGCAGGTTATCCGGGACCCTTAAACCCTACGAGCAGTACTTC
. TRBJ2-1 TRBV7-9 . CASSPGGRRISYNEQFF TGTGCCAGCAGCCCCGGGGGCCGGCGGATAAGCTACAATGAGCAGTTCTTC
. TRBJ1-1 TRBV12-3/TRBV12-4 . CASSLIMGPINTEAFF TGTGCCAGCAGTTTGATAATGGGGCCTATAAACACTGAAGCTTTCTTT
. TRBJ1-1 TRBV5-1 . CASSPAGRRTEAFF TGCGCCAGCAGCCCGGCGGGTAGAAGGACTGAAGCTTTCTTT
. TRBJ2-5 TRBV7-2 . CASAKTSQQETQYF TGTGCCAGCGCCAAGACAAGCCAACAAGAGACCCAGTACTTC
once TRBJ2-7 TRBV19 . CASSIDSDYEQYF TGTGCCAGTAGTATAGACAGCGACTACGAGCAGTACTTC
. TRBJ1-2 TRBV18 . CASSPNQSGYGYTF TGTGCCAGCTCCCCAAACCAGAGCGGCTATGGCTACACCTTC
. TRBJ2-1 TRBV29-1 . CSVERSYEQFF TGCAGCGTTGAAAGGAGTTATGAGCAGTTCTTC
. TRBJ1-1 TRBV7-9 . CASSATESEAFF TGTGCCAGCAGCGCCACAGAGAGCGAAGCTTTCTTT
. TRBJ2-5 TRBV5-1 . CASSLVGGQETQYF TGCGCCAGCAGCTTGGTGGGCGGACAAGAGACCCAGTACTTC
. TRBJ2-1 TRBV5-6 TRBD2 CASSSRTSGGWEQFF TGTGCCAGCAGCTCCAGGACTAGCGGTGGTTGGGAGCAGTTCTTC
once TRBJ2-7 TRBV7-2 . CASSSRWAGGYEQYF TGTGCCAGCAGCTCCCGTTGGGCAGGGGGGTACGAGCAGTACTTC
once TRBJ1-1 TRBV18 . CASSPQWGNTEAFF TGTGCCAGCTCACCTCAATGGGGGAACACTGAAGCTTTCTTT
once TRBJ1-2 TRBV4-2 . CASSQGDGGYYGYTF TGTGCCAGCAGCCAAGGAGACGGGGGCTACTATGGCTACACCTTC
once TRBJ2-1 TRBV2 TRBD2 CASQRDSYNEQFF TGTGCCAGTCAGCGGGACTCCTACAATGAGCAGTTCTTC
. TRBJ1-1 TRBV30 . CAWISAGNTEAFF TGTGCCTGGATTTCCGCGGGGAACACTGAAGCTTTCTTT
. TRBJ2-2 TRBV9 . CASSATQGNTGELFF TGTGCCAGCAGCGCAACCCAGGGGAACACCGGGGAGCTGTTTTTT
. TRBJ2-7 TRBV19 . CASSMETIIRDGEQYF TGTGCCAGTAGTATGGAGACTATCATTCGGGATGGCGAGCAGTACTTC